Listed here is a single T cell receptor beta chain. This clone showed up just once. This receptor's antigen is unknown. The sample holds no much larger clone one base away, and base qualities are not on file. The collaborating institutions used their own protocols to collect whole blood in K2EDTA tubes. Collaborator samples were shipped for TCRbeta analysis as frozen whole blood, isolated PBMCs, or DNA extracted from either sample type. This sample was included in a study of blood T cell repertoires in COVID-19 (dated by TCRdb to 2018 to 2021). About the investigation overall: The collaborator samples originated in the United States, Italy and Spain and spanned the acute and convalescent phases of COVID-19. The prospective study material was composed of cDNA or gDNA derived from T cells, B-cell-depleted T cells, or PBMCs. Subjects who had been exposed to COVID-19, were actively infected with it, or had recovered from it provided the deeply sampled blood TCRbeta repertoires that made up the dataset. A freely available public database, intended as a resource for researchers studying the immune response to SARS-CoV-2, is where the repertoires were released. Samples came from the ongoing ImmuneRACE study (first 160 participants) plus 1,254 subjects from 6 global collaborators. Nearly every sample came with metadata listing a de-identified subject ID, COVID-19 status, age in years and sex. Where available, HLA class I and class II types were obtained from metadata supplied by the sample provider rather than from assay-based typing. General conclusions and limits of the study: The quantity of clinical and demographic metadata differed by source and by participant and was supplied without curation.

TCRbeta CDR3 regions were amplified from genomic DNA by means of the immunoSEQ Assay, a bias-controlled multiplex PCR. Per the authors' processing: Nucleated cell counts per sample were estimated from amplification of reference gene primers within the assay. Sequence reads were collapsed and filtered to measure the absolute abundance of every unique TCRbeta CDR3 rearrangement. For each sample, productive Simpson clonality was calculated as the square root of Simpson's diversity index across productive rearrangements. As stored in TCRdb, this immuneACCESS dataset retains in-frame rearrangements with V and J assigned. A fraction of the clones does not appear; measured against another copy, unresolved V genes explain less than half of the discrepancy, and the remainder lacks a known reason. The V and J calls and clone size are taken from that table; D and trimming were inferred from the DNA. The sample has roughly 250,000 clones on record, roughly 80% of them singletons. Around 3.6% of the sample belongs to the ten largest clones.

From the germline V gene, CDR1 is MDHEN and CDR2 is SYDVKM. Relative to germline, V is missing 6 bases and J is missing 4 bases, with 8 bases of the junction outside any gene match. CDR3 length: 16 amino acids, cysteine to phenylalanine. The kept DNA is CDR3 alone, 48 bases in frame from the first base. The TCR comes from a woman aged 40 to 50 with active or convalescent COVID-19. The source material was peripheral blood. The chain employs TRBV28 and TRBJ2-2; the central 10 bases match TRBD2. The nucleotides read TGTGCCAGCAGAATAAGCGGGGGGGCTGGCACCGGGGAGCTGTTTTTT. Translated, this is CASRISGGAGTGELFF.